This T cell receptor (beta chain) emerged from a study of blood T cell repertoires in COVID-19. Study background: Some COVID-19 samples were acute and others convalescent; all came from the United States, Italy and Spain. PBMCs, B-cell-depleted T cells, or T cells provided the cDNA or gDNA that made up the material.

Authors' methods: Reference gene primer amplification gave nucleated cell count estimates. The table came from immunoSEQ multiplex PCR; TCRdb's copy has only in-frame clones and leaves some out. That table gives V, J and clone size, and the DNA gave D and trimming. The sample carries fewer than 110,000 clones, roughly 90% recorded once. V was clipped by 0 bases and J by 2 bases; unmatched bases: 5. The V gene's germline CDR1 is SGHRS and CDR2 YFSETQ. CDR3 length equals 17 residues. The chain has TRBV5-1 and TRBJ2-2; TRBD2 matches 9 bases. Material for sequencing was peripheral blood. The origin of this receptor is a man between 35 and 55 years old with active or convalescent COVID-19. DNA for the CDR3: TGCGCCAGCAGCTTGGCCCTGACTAGCGGTAACACCGGGGAGCTGTTTTTT. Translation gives CASSLALTSGNTGELFF. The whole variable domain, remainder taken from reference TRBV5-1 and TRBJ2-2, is KAGVTQTPRYLIKTRGQQVTLSCSPISGHRSVSWYQQTPGQGLQFLFEYFSETQRNKGNFPGRFSGRQFSNSRSEMNVSTLELGDSALYLCASSLALTSGNTGELFFGEGSRLTVL.